The text below deals with one T cell receptor (beta chain). Time point reported: blood at routine non-recurrence follow-up after resection. Unsorted whole RNA samples from tumor, nontumor lung or frozen PBMC were sequenced. The sample originates from a study of spatial heterogeneity in lung cancer. Every TCR cDNA molecule carried a tag that served as a unique molecular identifier. TCRdb passed the 5' RACE reads through MiXCR, listing each CDR3 protein once. The table lists around 44,000 distinct CDR3 sequences, roughly a tenth of them singletons. Looked up from germline, CDR1 is DFQATT and CDR2 is SNEGSKA (reference sequence). The ends lost 7 bases at V and 4 bases at J; junction bases unmatched: 9. This CDR3 spans 13 amino acids.

The origin of this receptor is a female donor with early-stage non-small cell lung cancer. The V call is TRBV20-1, the J call TRBJ1-2; 7 bases are a match to TRBD1. The sample in question was PBMCs, obtained at follow-up. The CDR3 DNA is TGCAGTGTAGGGACAGCAACTCGCTATGGCTACACCTTC. This codes for CSVGTATRYGYTF.